Listed here are 9 T cell receptor beta chains from one sample, sequenced in a study of prognosis after radiotherapy for stage I lung cancer. From genomic DNA, TCR beta CDR3 was amplified by two-round multiplex PCR. TRBV and TRBJ genes each had their own specific primers in first-round PCR. TCRdb re-analysed the multiplex PCR reads in MiXCR, keeping a single row per CDR3 protein. There are 45,000 to 70,000 distinct CDR3 sequences in the sample; around 27% occur only once, and more than 6.5% lies in the top ten. This specimen consisted of PBMCs, obtained before or after stereotactic body radiation therapy (not recorded which). Receptors originate from a donor over 45 with non-small cell lung cancer.

This clonotype was observed many times. This CDR3 reads CASRLDRAAGNTIYF. DNA of the CDR3: TGTGCCAGCAGGCTCGACAGGGCGGCTGGAAACACCATATATTTT. The V call is TRBV2, the J call TRBJ1-3; 7 bases match TRBD1. V was clipped by 6 bases and J by 2 bases; unmatched bases: 7. Germline CDR1 SNHLY, CDR2 FYNNEI. The CDR3 sequence is 15 residues long. Filled out from reference TRBV2 and TRBJ1-3, the complete variable domain reads EPEVTQTPSHQVTQMGQEVILRCVPISNHLYFYWYRQILGQKVEFLVSFYNNEISEKSEIFDDQFSVERPDGSNFTLKIRSTKLEDSAMYFCASRLDRAAGNTIYFGEGSWLTVV.

In its sample, this clonotype was seen many times. The gene calls are TRBV7-8 and TRBJ2-3; D is uncertain. Trimming left V 0 bases short and J 6 bases short, with 10 bases between. The germline V gene has CDR1 SGHVS and CDR2 FQNEAQ. This CDR3 contains 14 residues. CDR3 in amino acids: CASSLALVVDTQYF. Written as DNA, the CDR3 is TGTGCCAGCAGCTTAGCGCTGGTGGTGGATACGCAGTATTTT. Looking up the rest from reference TRBV7-8 and TRBJ2-3 gives the full variable domain: GAGVSQSPRYKVAKRGQDVALRCDPISGHVSLFWYQQALGQGPEFLTYFQNEAQLDKSGLPSDRFFAERPEGSVSTLKIQRTQQEDSAVYLCASSLALVVDTQYFGPGTRLTVL.

This clonotype was recorded many times. This chain connects TRBV5-1 to TRBJ2-7; D might be TRBD2 (5 bases). CDR1 is SGHRS, CDR2 YFSETQ, per germline. V was shortened by 0 bases and J by 3 bases, with 10 bases between the two germline ends. This CDR3 spans 14 amino acids. CDR3 DNA sequence: TGCGCCAGCAGCTTGGACGGGAAAAGCTACGAGCAGTACTTC. The encoded protein is CASSLDGKSYEQYF.

This clonotype appeared many times. The rearrangement joins TRBV18 to TRBJ2-7, with D possibly being TRBD1 (5 bases). This CDR3 is built from 13 residues. Germline-derived CDR1 and CDR2 are KGHSH and LQKENI. The V and J ends lost 3 bases and 0 bases respectively, with 6 bases between them. The CDR3: CASSPTDSYEQYF. DNA of the CDR3: TGTGCCAGCTCACCGACAGACTCCTACGAGCAGTACTTC.

The sample holds many counts of this clonotype. The chain recombines TRBV11-2 with TRBJ2-1; D possibly corresponds to TRBD2 (5 bases). The CDR3 is made up of 14 amino acids. CDR1 is SGHAT, CDR2 FQNNGV, per germline. V lost 5 bases to trimming and J lost 6 bases, with 14 bases between them. The CDR3 protein is CASSVVGVGNEQFF. CDR3 DNA: TGTGCCAGCAGCGTGGTGGGAGTGGGCAATGAGCAGTTCTTC. The whole variable domain, filled in from reference TRBV11-2 and TRBJ2-1, reads EAGVAQSPRYKIIEKRQSVAFWCNPISGHATLYWYQQILGQGPKLLIQFQNNGVVDDSQLPKDRFSAERLKGVDSTLKIQPAKLEDSAVYLCASSVVGVGNEQFFGPGTRLTVL.

This clonotype occurred many times. V and J are TRBV13 and TRBJ2-3, with D perhaps assigned TRBD1 or TRBD2 (7 bases each). The CDR3 sequence is 13 residues long. Germline lookup yields CDR1 PRHDT and CDR2 FYEKMQ (reference sequence). V gave up 5 bases and J gave up 8 bases, with 14 bases separating them. The DNA for the CDR3 is TGTGCCAGCAGCCGGGGAGGGGGCAGTACGCAGTATTTT. This sequence encodes CASSRGGGSTQYF.

On this clonotype: A much larger clone lies one base from this, so it may be a read error. The genes are TRBV2 and TRBJ2-5; D unclear. Germline V gene lookup returns CDR1 SNHLY and CDR2 FYNNEI. The CDR3 length is 11 residues. The CDR3 protein is CASTPQENQYF. In DNA, the CDR3 is TGTGCCAGCACTCCTCAAGAGAACCAGTACTTC.

There are many counts of this clonotype. The chain is built from TRBV28 and TRBJ1-1; a possible D gene is TRBD1 (6 bases). The CDR3 loop spans 13 amino acids. Germline assignment: CDR1 MDHEN and CDR2 SYDVKM. V lost 3 bases and J lost 3, with 8 bases in between. The CDR3 region has the DNA TGTGCCAGCAGTTTGTACAGGGACACTGAAGCTTTCTTT. Translating gives CASSLYRDTEAFF.

The chain carries TRBV6-5 and TRBJ1-5, with TRBD1 identical over 9 bases. V shed 0 bases, J shed 9 bases, and the junction held 12 bases outside the gene matches. The CDR3 loop spans 17 amino acids. The germline V gene encodes CDR1 MNHEY and CDR2 SVGAGI. The chain's CDR3 is CASSYSMGQGSNRPQHF. CDR3 bases: TGTGCCAGCAGTTACTCGATGGGACAGGGAAGCAATAGGCCCCAGCATTTT.